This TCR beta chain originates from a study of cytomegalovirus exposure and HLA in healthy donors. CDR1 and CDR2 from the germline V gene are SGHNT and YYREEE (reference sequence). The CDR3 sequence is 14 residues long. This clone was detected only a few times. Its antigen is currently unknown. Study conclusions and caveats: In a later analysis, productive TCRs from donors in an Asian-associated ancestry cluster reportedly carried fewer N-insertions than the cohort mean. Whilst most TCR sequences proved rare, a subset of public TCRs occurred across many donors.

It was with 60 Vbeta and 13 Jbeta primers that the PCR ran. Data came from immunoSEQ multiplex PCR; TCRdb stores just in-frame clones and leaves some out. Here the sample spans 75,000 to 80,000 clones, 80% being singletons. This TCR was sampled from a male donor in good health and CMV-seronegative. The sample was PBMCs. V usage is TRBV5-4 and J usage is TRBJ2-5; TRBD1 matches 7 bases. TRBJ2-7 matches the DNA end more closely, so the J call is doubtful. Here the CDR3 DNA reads TGTGCCAGCAGCTTGGACAGGGGCCCCTACGAGCAGTACTTC. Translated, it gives CASSLDRGPYEQYF.